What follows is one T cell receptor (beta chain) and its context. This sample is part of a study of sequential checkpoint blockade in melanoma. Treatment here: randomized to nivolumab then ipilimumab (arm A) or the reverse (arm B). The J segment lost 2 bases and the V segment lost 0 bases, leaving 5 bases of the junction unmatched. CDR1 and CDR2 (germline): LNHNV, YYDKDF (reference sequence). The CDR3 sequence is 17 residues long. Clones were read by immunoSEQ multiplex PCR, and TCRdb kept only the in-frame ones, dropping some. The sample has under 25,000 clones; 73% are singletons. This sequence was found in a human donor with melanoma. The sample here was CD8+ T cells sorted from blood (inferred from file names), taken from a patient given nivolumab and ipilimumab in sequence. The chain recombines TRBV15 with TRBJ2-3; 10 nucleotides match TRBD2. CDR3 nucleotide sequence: TGTGCCACCAGCAGAGAGGGACTAGCGCGATTCACAGATACGCAGTATTTT. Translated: CATSREGLARFTDTQYF.